This entry concerns a single TCR beta chain. Its matching antigen is unknown. TCRdb's copy holds only in-frame clones and misses some; the assay was immunoSEQ multiplex PCR. The table shows some 60,000 clones, with approximately 90% occurring only once. Autoimmune disease history or systemic immunosuppression was exclusionary. This CDR3 contains 12 residues. Germline loops: CDR1 SGHRS, CDR2 YFSETQ. Trimming left V 4 bases short and J 9 bases short, with 11 bases between. The data originate from a study of OX40 agonist ivuxolimab in advanced cancers. On the study more broadly: Dose-escalation patients suffered from hepatocellular carcinoma, melanoma, renal cell or head and neck cancer.

Points from the study as a whole: Certain nonresponders additionally had low normalized T-cell clonal expansion. At 0.1 to 3.0 mg/kg, clonal expansion of CD4+ and CD8+ blood T cells had occurred by week 6.

Source: CD4+ or CD8+ T cells sorted from blood, taken in a trial of the OX40 agonist ivuxolimab. This TCR was sampled from an adult with an advanced solid tumor such as melanoma, head and neck, liver or kidney cancer. The J gene is TRBJ2-1, the V gene TRBV5-1; no clear D gene. CDR3 nucleotide sequence: TGCGCCAGCAGCGCATTTTGGGGTGAGCAGTTCTTC. Its translation is CASSAFWGEQFF. The full variable domain, completed using reference TRBV5-1 and TRBJ2-1, is KAGVTQTPRYLIKTRGQQVTLSCSPISGHRSVSWYQQTPGQGLQFLFEYFSETQRNKGNFPGRFSGRQFSNSRSEMNVSTLELGDSALYLCASSAFWGEQFFGPGTRLTVL.